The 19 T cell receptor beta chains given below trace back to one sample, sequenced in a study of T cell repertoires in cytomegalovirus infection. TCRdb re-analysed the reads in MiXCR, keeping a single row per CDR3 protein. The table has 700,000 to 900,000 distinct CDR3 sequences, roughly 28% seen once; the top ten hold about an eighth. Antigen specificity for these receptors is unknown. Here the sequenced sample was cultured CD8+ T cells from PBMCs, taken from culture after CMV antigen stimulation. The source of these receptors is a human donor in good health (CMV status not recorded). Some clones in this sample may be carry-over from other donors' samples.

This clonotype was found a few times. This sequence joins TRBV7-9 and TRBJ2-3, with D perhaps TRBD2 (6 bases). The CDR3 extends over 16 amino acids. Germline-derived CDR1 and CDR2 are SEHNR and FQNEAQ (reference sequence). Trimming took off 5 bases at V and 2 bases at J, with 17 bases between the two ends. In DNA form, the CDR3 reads TGTGCCAGCAGCCCTCCGAATGGACTATCCACAGATACGCAGTATTTT. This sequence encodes CASSPPNGLSTDTQYF.

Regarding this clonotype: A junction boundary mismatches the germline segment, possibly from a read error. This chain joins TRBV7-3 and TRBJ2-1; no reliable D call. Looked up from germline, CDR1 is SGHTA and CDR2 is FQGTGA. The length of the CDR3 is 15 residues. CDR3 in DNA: TGTGCCAGCAGCTCCTCAGAGACATCCTACAATGAGCAGTCCTTC. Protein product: CASSSSETSYNEQSF.

The CDR3 spells CASSLGRPYEQYV. CDR3 nucleotides: TGCGCCAGCAGCTTGGGCAGGCCCTACGAGCAGTACGTC. This chain joins TRBV5-1 and TRBJ2-7; D ambiguous. This CDR3 has 13 amino acids. The germline V and J ends were trimmed by 0 bases and 2 bases, with 6 bases remaining between them. From germline, CDR1 is SGHRS and CDR2 YFSETQ.

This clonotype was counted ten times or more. CDR3 loop: CATSRDLTVTDTQYF. The CDR3 bases are TGTGCCACCAGCAGAGATTTGACAGTCACAGATACGCAGTATTTT. The J gene is TRBJ2-3, the V gene TRBV15, with a tentative D call TRBD1 (5 bases). Germline V CDR1 and CDR2: LNHNV, YYDKDF (reference sequence). The CDR3 has 15 amino acids. Trimming stripped 0 bases from V and 2 bases from J, with 9 bases between. Full variable domain (outside the CDR3, taken from reference TRBV15 and TRBJ2-3): DAMVIQNPRYQVTQFGKPVTLSCSQTLNHNVMYWYQQKSSQAPKLLFHYYDKDFNNEADTPDNFQSRRPNTSFCFLDIRSPGLGDTAMYLCATSRDLTVTDTQYFGPGTRLTVL.

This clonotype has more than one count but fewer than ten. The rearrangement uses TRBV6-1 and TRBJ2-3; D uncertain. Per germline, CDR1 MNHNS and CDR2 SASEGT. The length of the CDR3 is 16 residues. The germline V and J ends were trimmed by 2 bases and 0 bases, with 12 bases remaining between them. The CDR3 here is CASSEWWVGSTDTQYF. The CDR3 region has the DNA TGTGCCAGCAGTGAATGGTGGGTGGGAAGCACAGATACGCAGTATTTT.

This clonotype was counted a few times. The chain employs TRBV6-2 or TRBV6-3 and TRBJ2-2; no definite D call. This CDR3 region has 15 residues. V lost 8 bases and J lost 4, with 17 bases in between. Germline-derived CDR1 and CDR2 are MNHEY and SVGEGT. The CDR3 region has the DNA TGTGCCAGCGACGAACGGCCACCAACCACCGGGGAGCTGTTTTTT. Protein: CASDERPPTTGELFF.

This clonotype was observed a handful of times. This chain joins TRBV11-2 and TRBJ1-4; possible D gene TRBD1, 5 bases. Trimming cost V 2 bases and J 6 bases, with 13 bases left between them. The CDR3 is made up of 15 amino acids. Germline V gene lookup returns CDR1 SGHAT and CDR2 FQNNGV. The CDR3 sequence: CASSLLWGEYEKLFF. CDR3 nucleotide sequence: TGTGCCAGCAGCTTATTATGGGGCGAGTATGAAAAACTGTTTTTT.

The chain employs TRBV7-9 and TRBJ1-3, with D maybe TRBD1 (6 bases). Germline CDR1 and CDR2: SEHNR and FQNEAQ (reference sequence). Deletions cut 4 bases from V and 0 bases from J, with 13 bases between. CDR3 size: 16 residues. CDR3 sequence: CASSSITGSSGNTIYF. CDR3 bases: TGTGCCAGCAGCTCGATTACAGGGTCCTCTGGAAACACCATATATTTT.

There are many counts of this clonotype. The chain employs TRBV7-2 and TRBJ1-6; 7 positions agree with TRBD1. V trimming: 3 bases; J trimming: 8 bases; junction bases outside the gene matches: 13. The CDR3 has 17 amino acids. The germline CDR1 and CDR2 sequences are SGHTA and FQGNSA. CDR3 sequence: CASSLFAGTEDYSPLHF. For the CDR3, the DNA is TGTGCCAGCAGCTTGTTCGCCGGGACAGAGGATTATTCACCCCTCCACTTT.

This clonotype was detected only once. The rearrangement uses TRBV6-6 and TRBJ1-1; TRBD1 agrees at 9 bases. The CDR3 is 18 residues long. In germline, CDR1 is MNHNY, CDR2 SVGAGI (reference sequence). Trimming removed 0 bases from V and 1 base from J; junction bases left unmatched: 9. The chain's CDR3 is CASSYSAWDRASNTEAFF. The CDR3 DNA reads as TGTGCCAGCAGTTACTCCGCCTGGGACAGGGCATCGAACACTGAAGCTTTCTTT.

Here the CDR3 DNA reads TGTGCCAGCAGCACTTGGGGGACAGATAGCAATCAGCCCCAGCATTTT. Residues: CASSTWGTDSNQPQHF. V is TRBV6-1 and J is TRBJ1-5; TRBD1 aligns across 7 bases. Losses at the gene ends were 6 bases for V and 0 bases for J; bases not matched to a gene: 8. The CDR3 spans 16 residues. Germline values: CDR1 MNHNS, CDR2 SASEGT.

CDR3 DNA sequence: TGTGCCAGTAGCATGACTAGCGGGGAAGCCTACGAGCACTACGTC. Protein: CASSMTSGEAYEHYV. The chain is built from TRBV19 and TRBJ2-7; 11 bases are shared with TRBD2. This CDR3 is built from 15 residues. Germline values: CDR1 LNHDA, CDR2 SQIVND (reference sequence).

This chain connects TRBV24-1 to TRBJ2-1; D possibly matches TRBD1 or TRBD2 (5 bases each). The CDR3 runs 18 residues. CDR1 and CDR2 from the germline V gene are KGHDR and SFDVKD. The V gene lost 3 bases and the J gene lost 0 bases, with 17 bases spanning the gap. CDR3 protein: CATSDGVSGTGSYNEQFF. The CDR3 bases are TGTGCCACCAGTGATGGGGTAAGTGGGACGGGCTCCTACAATGAGCAGTTCTTC.

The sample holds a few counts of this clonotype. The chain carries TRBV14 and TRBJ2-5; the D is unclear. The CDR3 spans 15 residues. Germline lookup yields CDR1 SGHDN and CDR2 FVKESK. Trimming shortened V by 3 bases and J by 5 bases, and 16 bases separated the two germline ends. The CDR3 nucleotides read TGTGCCAGCAGCCATCCGGAGACTGTCTCGGAGACCCAGTACTTC. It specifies CASSHPETVSETQYF.

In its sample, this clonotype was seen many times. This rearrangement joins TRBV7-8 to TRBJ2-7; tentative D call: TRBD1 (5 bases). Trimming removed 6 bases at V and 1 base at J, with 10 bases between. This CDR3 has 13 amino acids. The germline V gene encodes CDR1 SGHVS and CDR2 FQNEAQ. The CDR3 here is CASRSDKSYEQYF. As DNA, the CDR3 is TGTGCCAGCAGGTCGGACAAGTCCTACGAGCAGTACTTC.

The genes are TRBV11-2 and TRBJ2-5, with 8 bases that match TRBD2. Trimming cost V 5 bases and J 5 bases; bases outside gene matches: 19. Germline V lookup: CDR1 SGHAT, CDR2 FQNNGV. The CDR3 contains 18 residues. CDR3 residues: CASSVGQRGGGSTETQYF. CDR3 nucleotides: TGTGCCAGCAGCGTCGGACAAAGGGGCGGGGGGTCAACGGAGACCCAGTACTTC.

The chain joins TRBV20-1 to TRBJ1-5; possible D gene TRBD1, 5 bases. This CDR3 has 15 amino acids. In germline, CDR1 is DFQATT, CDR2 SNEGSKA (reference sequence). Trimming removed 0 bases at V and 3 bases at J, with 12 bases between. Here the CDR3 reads CSAREAGRFNQPQHF. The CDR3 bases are TGCAGTGCTAGAGAAGCGGGACGGTTCAATCAGCCCCAGCATTTT.

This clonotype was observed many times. The CDR3 nucleotides read TGTGCCAGCAGCTCAACACGTTACAATGAGCAGTTCTTC. Protein product: CASSSTRYNEQFF. The rearrangement uses TRBV7-2 and TRBJ2-1; D is uncertain. Germline V gene lookup returns CDR1 SGHTA and CDR2 FQGNSA. CDR3 size: 13 residues. Trimming removed 4 bases from V and 4 bases from J, with 8 bases in between.

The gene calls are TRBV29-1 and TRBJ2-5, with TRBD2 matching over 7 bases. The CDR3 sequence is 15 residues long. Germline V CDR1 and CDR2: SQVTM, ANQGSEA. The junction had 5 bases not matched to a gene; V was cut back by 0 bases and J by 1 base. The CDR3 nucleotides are TGCAGCGTTGAAGACCCGGGACTATTCCAAGAGACCCAGTACTTC. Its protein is CSVEDPGLFQETQYF.